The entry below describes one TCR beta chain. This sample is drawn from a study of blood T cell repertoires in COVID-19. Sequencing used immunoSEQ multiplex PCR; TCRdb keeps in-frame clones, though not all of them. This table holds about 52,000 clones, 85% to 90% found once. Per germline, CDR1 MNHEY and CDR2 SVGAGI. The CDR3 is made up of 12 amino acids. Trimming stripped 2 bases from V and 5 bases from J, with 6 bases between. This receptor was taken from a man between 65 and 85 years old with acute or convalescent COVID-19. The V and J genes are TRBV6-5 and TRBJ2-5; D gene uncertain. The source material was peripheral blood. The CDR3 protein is CASSYPQETQYF. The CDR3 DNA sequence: TGTGCCAGCAGTTACCCCCAGGAGACCCAGTACTTC.